This T cell receptor (beta chain) is drawn from a study of early T cells in non-severe SARS-CoV-2 infection. Whole-study context: The input, bulk RNA from unsorted whole blood, was sequenced, and chains were unpaired. General observations from the study: Reliance on VDJdb matching favored anti-spike CD8 responses; private and CD4 specificities were missed.

The protocol attached unique molecular identifiers to individual cDNA molecules. TCRdb reanalysed the 5' RACE reads using MiXCR and keeps one entry per CDR3 protein. Among 80,000 to 100,000 distinct CDR3 sequences listed, 13% to 15% were seen once. The table lists this clonotype with a few counts. No antigen is known for it. What was sequenced was whole blood. This receptor was taken from an adult who was a healthcare worker with PCR-confirmed SARS-CoV-2 infection or an uninfected control (not recorded which).

CDR3 sequence reads: CASSTVNSNQPQHF. DNA for the CDR3: TGTGCCAGTAGTACCGTTAATAGCAATCAGCCCCAGCATTTT. V gene TRBV19 combines with J gene TRBJ1-5; no firm D call. Germline V gives CDR1 LNHDA, CDR2 SQIVND (reference sequence). There are 14 residues in the CDR3. Trimming pared 4 bases from V and 0 bases from J, leaving 7 bases between. Variable domain in full (rest from reference TRBV19 and TRBJ1-5): DGGITQSPKYLFRKEGQNVTLSCEQNLNHDAMYWYRQDPGQGLRLIYYSQIVNDFQKGDIAEGYSVSREKKESFPLTVTSAQKNPTAFYLCASSTVNSNQPQHFGDGTRLSIL.